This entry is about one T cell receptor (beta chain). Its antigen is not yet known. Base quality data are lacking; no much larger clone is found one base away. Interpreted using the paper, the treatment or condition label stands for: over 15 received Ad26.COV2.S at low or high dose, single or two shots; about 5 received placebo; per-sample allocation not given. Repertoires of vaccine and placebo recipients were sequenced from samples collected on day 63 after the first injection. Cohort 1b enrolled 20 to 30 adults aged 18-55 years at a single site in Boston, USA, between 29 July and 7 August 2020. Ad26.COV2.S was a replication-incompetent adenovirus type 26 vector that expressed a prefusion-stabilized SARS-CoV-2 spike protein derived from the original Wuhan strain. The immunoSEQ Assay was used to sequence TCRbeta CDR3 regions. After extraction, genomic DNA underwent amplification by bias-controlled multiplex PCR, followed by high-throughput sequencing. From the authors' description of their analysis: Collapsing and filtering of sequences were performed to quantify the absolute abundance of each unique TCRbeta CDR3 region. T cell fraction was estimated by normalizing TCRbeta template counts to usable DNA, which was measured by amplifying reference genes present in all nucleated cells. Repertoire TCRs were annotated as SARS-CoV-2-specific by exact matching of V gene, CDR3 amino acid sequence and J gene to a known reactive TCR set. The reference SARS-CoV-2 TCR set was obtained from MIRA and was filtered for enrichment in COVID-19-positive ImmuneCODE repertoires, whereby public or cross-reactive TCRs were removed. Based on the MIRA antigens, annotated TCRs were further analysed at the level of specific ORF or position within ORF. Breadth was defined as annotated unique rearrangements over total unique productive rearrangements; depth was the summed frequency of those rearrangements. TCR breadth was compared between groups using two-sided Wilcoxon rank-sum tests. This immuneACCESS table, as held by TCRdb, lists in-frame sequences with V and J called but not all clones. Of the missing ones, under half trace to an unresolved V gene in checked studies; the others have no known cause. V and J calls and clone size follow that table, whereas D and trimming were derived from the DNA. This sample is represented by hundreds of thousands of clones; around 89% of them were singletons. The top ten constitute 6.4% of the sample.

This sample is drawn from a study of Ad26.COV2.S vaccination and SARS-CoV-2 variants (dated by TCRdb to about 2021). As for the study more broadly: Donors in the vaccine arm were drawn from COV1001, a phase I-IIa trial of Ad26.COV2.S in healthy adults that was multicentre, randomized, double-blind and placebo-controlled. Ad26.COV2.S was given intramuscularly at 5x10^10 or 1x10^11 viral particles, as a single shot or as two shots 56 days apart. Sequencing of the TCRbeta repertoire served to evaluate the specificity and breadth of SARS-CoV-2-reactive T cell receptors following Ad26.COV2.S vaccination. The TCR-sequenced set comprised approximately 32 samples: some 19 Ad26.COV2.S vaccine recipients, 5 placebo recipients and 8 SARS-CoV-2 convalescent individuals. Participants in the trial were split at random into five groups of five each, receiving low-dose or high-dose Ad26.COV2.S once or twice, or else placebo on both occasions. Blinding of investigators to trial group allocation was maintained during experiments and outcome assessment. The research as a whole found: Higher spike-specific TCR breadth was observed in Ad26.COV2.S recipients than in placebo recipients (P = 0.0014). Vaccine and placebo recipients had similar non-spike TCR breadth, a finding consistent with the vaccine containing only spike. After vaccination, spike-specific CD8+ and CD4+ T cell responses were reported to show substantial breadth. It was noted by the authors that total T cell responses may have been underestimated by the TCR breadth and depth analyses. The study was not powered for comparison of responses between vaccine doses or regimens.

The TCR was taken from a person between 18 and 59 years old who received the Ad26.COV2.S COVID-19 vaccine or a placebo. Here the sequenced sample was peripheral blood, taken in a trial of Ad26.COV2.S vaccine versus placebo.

The CDR3 region: CASSLVWGLAGGPTGELFF. The DNA is TGTGCCAGCAGCTTAGTATGGGGACTAGCGGGGGGGCCAACCGGGGAGCTGTTTTTT. The V and J segments used are TRBV7-8 and TRBJ2-2; 16 nucleotides in the junction match TRBD2. The CDR3 sequence holds 19 residues, the cysteine and phenylalanine included. Just CDR3 DNA is preserved here, 57 bases in frame from base 1. From the germline V gene, CDR1 is SGHVS and CDR2 is FQNEAQ. The V end gives up 1 base and the J end 5 bases, leaving 7 bases in the junction not matched to a gene. The CDR3 plus the reference TRBV7-8 and TRBJ2-2 genes for the other parts give the full variable domain: GAGVSQSPRYKVAKRGQDVALRCDPISGHVSLFWYQQALGQGPEFLTYFQNEAQLDKSGLPSDRFFAERPEGSVSTLKIQRTQQEDSAVYLCASSLVWGLAGGPTGELFFGEGSRLTVL.